This entry is about one T cell receptor beta chain. The antigen remains undetermined. Then a second PCR, running about 7 to 11 cycles, was carried out with a sample-barcoded 5' primer and a J-beta primer mix. A single record per CDR3 protein comes from TCRdb applying MiXCR to the 5' RACE reads. The sample shows around 1,900,000 distinct CDR3 sequences, 39% of them seen only once. Researchers report isolating at least 6 million PBMCs per sample. This specimen belongs to a study of blood T cells in healthy people across ages. The overall study: Per two T cells, about one barcoded beta molecule was captured through template switching.

Broader study findings: A roughly linear fall in TCR beta diversity per million T cells was seen with increasing age.

With 5 bases clipped from V and 12 bases from J, the junction kept 9 bases outside the gene matches. The V gene's germline CDR1 is LNHDA and CDR2 SQIVND (reference sequence). CDR3 length: 13 amino acids. Sequencing was done on a sample of blood. V usage is TRBV19 and J usage is TRBJ2-4, with 8 bases lining up with TRBD1. The clonotype was recovered from a human donor in good health. The CDR3, as DNA: TGTGCCAGTAGTGCCCAACGACAGGGGAATCAGTACTTC. Protein: CASSAQRQGNQYF.